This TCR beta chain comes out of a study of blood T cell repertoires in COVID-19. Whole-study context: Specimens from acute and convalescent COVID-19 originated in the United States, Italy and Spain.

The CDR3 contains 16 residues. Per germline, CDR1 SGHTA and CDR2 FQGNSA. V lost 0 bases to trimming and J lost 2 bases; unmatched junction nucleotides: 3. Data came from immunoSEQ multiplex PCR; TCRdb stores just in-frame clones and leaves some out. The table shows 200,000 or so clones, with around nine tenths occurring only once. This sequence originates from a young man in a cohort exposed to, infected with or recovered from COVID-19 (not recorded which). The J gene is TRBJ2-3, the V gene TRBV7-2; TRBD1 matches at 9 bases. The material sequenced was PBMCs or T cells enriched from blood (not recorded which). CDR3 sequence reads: CASSLAGTGITDTQYF. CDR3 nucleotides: TGTGCCAGCAGCTTAGCTGGGACAGGGATCACAGATACGCAGTATTTT.